The 18 T cell receptor beta chains in this list originate from one sample, sequenced in a study of CD8 T cells in ankylosing spondylitis. Study-wide points: What seemed typical of ankylosing spondylitis blood was a TCR beta motif built from about 8 highly homologous variants.

No antigen is known for these receptors. Using its own MiXCR run on the 5' RACE reads, TCRdb lists one record per CDR3 protein. This sample yields about 750,000 distinct CDR3 sequences, of which roughly 20% are seen a single time; about a fifth belongs to the top ten. The sequencing sample was made of blood, either unsorted or a sorted T cell fraction (not recorded which). Source of these receptors: a male donor with ankylosing spondylitis.

This clonotype was counted between two and nine times. The genes are TRBV20-1 and TRBJ1-5; 12 nucleotides match TRBD1. The CDR3 extends over 15 amino acids. Germline CDR1 and CDR2: DFQATT and SNEGSKA (reference sequence). Trimming took 1 base from V and 5 from J; bases not matched to a gene: 3. The CDR3 loop reads CSARVGTGGDQPQHF. CDR3 DNA sequence: TGCAGTGCTAGAGTCGGGACAGGGGGCGATCAGCCCCAGCATTTT.

This clonotype has a handful of counts. V gene TRBV27 combines with J gene TRBJ2-3, with D perhaps TRBD1 or TRBD2 (6 bases each). The V end was cut by 2 bases, the J end by 2 bases, with 26 bases between. The CDR3 covers 20 residues. Germline V CDR1 and CDR2: MNHEY, SMNVEV (reference sequence). The CDR3 DNA sequence: TGTGCCAGCAGTTTAGACTCATTAGGACAGCCACTAGCAGCCACAGATACGCAGTATTTT. Amino acid sequence: CASSLDSLGQPLAATDTQYF.

This clonotype has just a few counts. This chain joins TRBV6-2 or TRBV6-3 and TRBJ2-1, with 10 bases aligning to TRBD2. This CDR3 is built from 15 residues. The V and J ends lost 5 bases and 2 bases, in that order; junction bases with no gene match: 3. Germline CDR1 is MNHEY and CDR2 is SVGEGT. The CDR3 DNA sequence: TGTGCCAGCAGTGTTCTAGCGGGGGCCTACAATGAGCAGTTCTTC. Encoded protein: CASSVLAGAYNEQFF.

The DNA for the CDR3 is TGTGCCAGCAGCTTAAGCGGGCGGGCAACTGGGGCCAACGTCCTGACTTTC. Its translation: CASSLSGRATGANVLTF. The chain is built from TRBV7-3 and TRBJ2-6, with D perhaps TRBD2 (5 bases). Per the germline V gene, CDR1 is SGHTA and CDR2 is FQGTGA. This CDR3 region has 17 residues. The V gene lost 1 base and the J gene lost 2 bases, with 12 bases spanning the gap.

This rearrangement joins TRBV29-1 to TRBJ2-7; D is possibly TRBD1 (5 bases). Germline V gene data show CDR1 as SQVTM and CDR2 as ANQGSEA. V lost 2 bases to trimming and J lost 3 bases, with 11 bases between them. This CDR3 comprises 13 residues. For the CDR3, the DNA is TGCAGCGTTGAATGGGCAGGACACTACGAGCAGTACTTC. Translated, it gives CSVEWAGHYEQYF.

This clonotype was detected only a few times. The chain is built from TRBV4-2 and TRBJ1-4; no definite D call. The CDR3 length is 13 residues. The V gene's germline CDR1 is LGHNA and CDR2 YNFKEQ. Trimming shortened V by 2 bases and J by 8 bases, and 9 bases separated the two germline ends. The CDR3 DNA reads TGTGCCAGCAGCCAATCGCTTCGCGAAAAACTGTTTTTT. Its protein product is CASSQSLREKLFF.

This sequence joins TRBV10-3 and TRBJ2-5; 7 bases fit TRBD1. The CDR3 runs to 16 residues. In germline, CDR1 is ENHRY, CDR2 SYGVKD. Unmatched junction bases numbered 9, after V lost 3 bases and J lost 2 bases. CDR3 residues: CAISDLLGQTQETQYF. For the CDR3, the DNA is TGTGCCATCAGTGATCTATTGGGACAGACGCAAGAGACCCAGTACTTC.

This clonotype was counted only a few times. This chain uses TRBV30 with TRBJ1-1; D not resolved. The CDR3 totals 16 residues. Germline CDR1 is GTSNPN and CDR2 is SVGIG (reference sequence). Between the trimmed V and J ends, which lost 0 bases and 0 bases, there was a span of 14 bases. In DNA form, the CDR3 reads TGTGCCTGGAGTGTACGGACCCCCAGAGTGAACACTGAAGCTTTCTTT. It is translated as CAWSVRTPRVNTEAFF.

This clonotype has more than one count but fewer than ten. The rearrangement links TRBV7-3 to TRBJ1-1, with D perhaps TRBD1 (6 bases). There are 14 residues in the CDR3. The V and J ends lost 2 bases and 4 bases respectively, with 11 bases between them. Germline loops: CDR1 SGHTA, CDR2 FQGTGA. The CDR3 loop reads CASSLYTGSTEAFF. The CDR3 DNA follows: TGTGCCAGCAGCTTATACACAGGGAGCACTGAAGCTTTCTTT.

The genes are TRBV11-2 and TRBJ2-5; perhaps TRBD2 as D (5 bases). This CDR3 is 13 amino acids long. The V end lost 2 bases, the J end lost 7 bases, and 11 bases lay between the germline ends. CDR1 is SGHAT and CDR2 is FQNNGV in the germline V gene. CDR3 sequence: CASSLFFEGTQYF. CDR3 in DNA: TGTGCCAGCAGCTTATTTTTTGAGGGGACCCAGTACTTC.

The chain links TRBV6-1 to TRBJ2-1; 7 bases fit TRBD2. The CDR3 runs to 15 residues. The V gene end was trimmed by 8 bases and the J gene end by 3 bases; junction bases not matched to a gene: 10. Per germline, CDR1 MNHNS and CDR2 SASEGT. This CDR3 is CASLTGEGHYNEQFF. Written as DNA, the CDR3 is TGTGCCAGCCTTACCGGGGAGGGGCACTACAATGAGCAGTTCTTC.

This rearrangement joins TRBV4-1 to TRBJ2-7; TRBD2 agrees at 10 bases. From germline, CDR1 is MGHRA and CDR2 YSYEKL. The CDR3 covers 16 residues. V was clipped by 4 bases and J by 1 base; unmatched bases: 7. CDR3 in DNA: TGCGCCAGCAGCCCACTACTAGCGGGGCTATCCTACGAGCAGTACTTC. Translated: CASSPLLAGLSYEQYF.

This clonotype has just a few counts. The rearrangement joins TRBV6-2 or TRBV6-3 to TRBJ2-7; D is uncertain. Germline assignment: CDR1 MNHEY and CDR2 SVGEGT. V lost 1 base and J lost 3, with 13 bases in between. The CDR3 is 15 amino acids. CDR3 residues: CASSYLESLNYEQYF. The CDR3 bases are TGTGCCAGCAGTTACTTGGAGAGTCTTAACTACGAGCAGTACTTC.

CDR3 nucleotide sequence: TGTGCCAGCAGCTTGACCGAGGCAGATACGCAGTATTTT. Translated, it gives CASSLTEADTQYF. The chain recombines TRBV12-3 or TRBV12-4 with TRBJ2-3; unclear D gene. This CDR3 comprises 13 residues. The ends were cut back, 6 bases at V and 4 bases at J, with 11 bases in the middle.

The V and J genes are TRBV18 and TRBJ2-3, with D possibly matching TRBD2 (5 bases). V gave up 1 base and J gave up 4 bases, with 12 bases separating them. CDR1 KGHSH and CDR2 LQKENI come from the germline V gene. This CDR3 is built from 15 residues. The CDR3 sequence is CASSPQGVGADTQYF. CDR3 coding DNA: TGTGCCAGCTCACCACAGGGAGTGGGCGCAGATACGCAGTATTTT.

At least ten counts were recorded for this clonotype. J is TRBJ2-3 and V is TRBV5-1, with D tentatively TRBD1 (6 bases). The germline gives CDR1 SGHRS, CDR2 YFSETQ. The CDR3 sequence is 15 residues long. Trimming pared 6 bases from V and 2 bases from J, leaving 16 bases between. The CDR3 here is CASIETGTYTDTQYF. The CDR3 nucleotides are TGCGCCAGCATCGAAACAGGGACCTACACAGATACGCAGTATTTT.

This clonotype came up once. The genes are TRBV30 and TRBJ1-1; weak D call: TRBD1 (5 bases). CDR3 size: 13 residues. The ends were cut back, 4 bases at V and 4 bases at J, with 13 bases in the middle. In germline, CDR1 is GTSNPN, CDR2 SVGIG (reference sequence). The CDR3 reads CAWMGQGFTEAFF. As DNA, the CDR3 is TGTGCCTGGATGGGCCAGGGATTCACTGAAGCTTTCTTT.

This chain uses TRBV28 with TRBJ1-3; no clear D gene. The CDR3 covers 12 residues. Germline V gene lookup returns CDR1 MDHEN and CDR2 SYDVKM. V lost 6 bases, J lost 3 bases, and 6 bases lay in between. The CDR3 DNA is TGTGCCAGCAGCGCCCATGGAAACACCATATATTTT. This sequence encodes CASSAHGNTIYF.